This T cell receptor (beta chain) was captured in a study of T cell changes during pregnancy in multiple sclerosis. The CDR3 length is 15 residues. Germline loops: CDR1 SGHVS, CDR2 FQNEAQ. Trimming removed 5 bases at V and 4 bases at J, with 18 bases between. TCRdb's table, derived via immunoSEQ multiplex PCR, lists solely in-frame clones and lacks some. The data show about 39,000 clones, 70% to 90% seen once. The TCR originated in a female donor with multiple sclerosis, enrolled in a pregnancy study. Sequencing used CD8+ T cells from peripheral blood mononuclear cells, obtained in the first trimester of pregnancy. The chain combines TRBV7-8 with TRBJ2-7; no firm D call. The CDR3 coding sequence is TGTGCCAGCAGCCCGTACCATAACGGTGATTACGAGCAGTACTTC. Translating gives CASSPYHNGDYEQYF.